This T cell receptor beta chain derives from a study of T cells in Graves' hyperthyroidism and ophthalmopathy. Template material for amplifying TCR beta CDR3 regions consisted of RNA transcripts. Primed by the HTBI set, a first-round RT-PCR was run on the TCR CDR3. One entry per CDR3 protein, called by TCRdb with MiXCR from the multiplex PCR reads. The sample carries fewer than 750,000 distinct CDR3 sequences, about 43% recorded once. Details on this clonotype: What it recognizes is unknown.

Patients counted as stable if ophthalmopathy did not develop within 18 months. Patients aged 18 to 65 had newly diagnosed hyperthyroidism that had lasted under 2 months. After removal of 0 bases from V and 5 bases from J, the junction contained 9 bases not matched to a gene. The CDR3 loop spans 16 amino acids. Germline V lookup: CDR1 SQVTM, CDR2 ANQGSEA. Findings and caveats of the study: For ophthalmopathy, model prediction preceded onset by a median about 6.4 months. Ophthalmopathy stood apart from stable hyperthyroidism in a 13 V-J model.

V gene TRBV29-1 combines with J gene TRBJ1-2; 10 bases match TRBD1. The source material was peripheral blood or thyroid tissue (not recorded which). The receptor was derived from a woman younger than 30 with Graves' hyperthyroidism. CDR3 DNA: TGCAGCGTTGAAGATCGTGGGACAGGGGCGGGGTATGGCTACACCTTC. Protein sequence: CSVEDRGTGAGYGYTF.